Following are 19 T cell receptor beta chains from one sample sequenced in a study of post-analysis software for immune sequencing data (dated by TCRdb to between 2014 and 2016). Results the study describes overall, beyond this receptor: About five TRBV segments, including TRBV5-6, TRBV5-1 and TRBV20-1, were significantly more frequent in patients than controls.

Libraries came from PCR. Sequenced on an Illumina HiSeq 2500. Unique molecular identifiers were incorporated into TCR beta cDNA libraries to reduce PCR and sequencing biases. TCRdb's own reprocessing of the public reads used fastp at Q25 and MiXCR and kept productive beta chains. Entries are consolidated by CDR3 protein sequence, retaining the most common genes and DNA. Here the sample has hundreds of thousands of distinct CDR3 sequences; roughly 27% occur a single time. Roughly 0.54% of the sample is in the top ten clones. The antigens for these receptors are not known. The specimen was blood. All receptors derive from a girl aged 10 to 17 with multiple sclerosis.

There are a few counts of this clonotype. This chain connects TRBV20-1 to TRBJ2-5; D unresolved. Germline V gene sequence: CDR1 DFQATT, CDR2 SNEGSKA (reference sequence). The CDR3 sequence is 14 residues long. Trimming took 1 base from V and 0 from J, leaving 9 bases between them. The CDR3 sequence is CSARVRQNQETQYF. The CDR3 bases are TGCAGTGCTAGAGTTCGGCAGAACCAAGAGACCCAGTACTTC.

The chain links TRBV4-3 to TRBJ1-1; D gene ambiguous. Trimming pared 3 bases from V and 3 bases from J, leaving 11 bases between. The CDR3 extends over 14 amino acids. CDR1 and CDR2 from the germline V gene are LGHNA and YSLEER. The CDR3: CASSHTRGYTEAFF. CDR3 nucleotide sequence: TGCGCCAGCAGCCATACCCGGGGATACACTGAAGCTTTCTTT.

The sample holds a few counts of this clonotype. The rearrangement uses TRBV7-2 and TRBJ2-3; the D gene is possibly TRBD2 (6 bases). CDR1 and CDR2 from the germline V gene are SGHTA and FQGNSA. The CDR3 covers 15 residues. V lost 2 bases to trimming and J lost 2 bases, with 11 bases between them. The CDR3 is CASSLWGGDTDTQYF. The CDR3, as DNA: TGTGCCAGCAGCTTATGGGGCGGGGACACAGATACGCAGTATTTT.

In regard to this clonotype: An end of the junction does not agree with germline; a read error may underlie this. This sequence joins TRBV25-1 and TRBJ2-7, with a tentative D call TRBD2 (5 bases). The length of the CDR3 is 14 residues. The V gene's germline CDR1 is MGHDK and CDR2 SYGVNS. The CDR3 bases are TGTGCCGGCAGTGCCATGGACGGGGCCTACGAGCAGTACTTC. Protein product: CAGSAMDGAYEQYF.

This clonotype has just a few counts. The chain has TRBV4-2 and TRBJ1-4; 7 bases fit TRBD1. This CDR3 has 14 amino acids. The V segment lost 1 base and the J segment 12 bases; nucleotides outside the gene matches: 8. Germline lookup yields CDR1 LGHNA and CDR2 YNFKEQ. The CDR3 coding sequence is TGTGCCAGCAGCCAAGGGGACAGTCCGGGAGAACTGTTTTTT. Amino acid sequence: CASSQGDSPGELFF.

This rearrangement joins TRBV20-1 to TRBJ2-5, with no clear D. The CDR3 loop spans 11 amino acids. CDR1 is DFQATT, CDR2 SNEGSKA, per germline (reference sequence). The CDR3 spells CSPLAWETQYF. In DNA form, the CDR3 reads TGCAGCCCTTTGGCCTGGGAGACCCAGTACTTC.

The rearrangement links TRBV7-2 to TRBJ2-7, with 10 nucleotides matching TRBD2. The J segment lost 2 bases and the V segment lost 4 bases, leaving 5 bases of the junction unmatched. The length of the CDR3 is 15 residues. Germline values: CDR1 SGHTA, CDR2 FQGNSA. This CDR3 is CASSSYLAGAYEQYF. The CDR3 region has the DNA TGTGCCAGCAGCTCCTACCTAGCGGGAGCCTACGAGCAGTACTTC.

A word on this clonotype: At one of its ends the junction is not consistent with the germline gene, which may arise from a read error. This sequence joins TRBV7-2 and TRBJ2-3; D may match TRBD1 or TRBD2 (5 bases each). This CDR3 spans 14 amino acids. Per germline, CDR1 SGHTA and CDR2 FQGNSA. The CDR3 nucleotides read TGTGCCAGCAGCTTGGTGGTAGCGACAGATTCGCAGTATTTT. It yields the protein CASSLVVATDSQYF.

The chain uses TRBV5-1 and TRBJ2-3, with 8 bases matching TRBD2. V lost 4 bases, J lost 2 bases, and 9 bases stayed unmatched. The CDR3 is made up of 16 amino acids. Germline-derived CDR1 and CDR2 are SGHRS and YFSETQ. CDR3 protein: CASSHGVAGFTDTQYF. The CDR3 DNA reads TGCGCCAGCAGCCACGGCGTAGCGGGATTCACAGATACGCAGTATTTT.

Only one count was recorded for this clonotype. A junction end diverges from the germline sequence, so it may reflect a read error. This chain joins TRBV6-1 and TRBJ1-6; D call uncertain. The germline V gene encodes CDR1 MNHNS and CDR2 SASEGT. This CDR3 spans 13 amino acids. Here the CDR3 reads CACSRREGDGPHF. The CDR3 DNA reads TGTGCCTGCAGCCGAAGGGAGGGAGATGGCCCCCACTTT.

The table lists this clonotype with a few counts. J is TRBJ1-4 and V is TRBV7-2; D is perhaps TRBD1 (5 bases). The V end lost 5 bases, the J end lost 8 bases, and 18 bases lay between the germline ends. Germline V lookup: CDR1 SGHTA, CDR2 FQGNSA. CDR3 length: 15 residues. This CDR3 reads CASSTTGTGKEKLFF. The DNA of the CDR3 is TGTGCCAGCAGCACTACCGGGACCGGGAAGGAAAAACTGTTTTTT.

The V and J genes are TRBV3-1 and TRBJ1-2; D unresolved. V lost 3 bases and J 8 bases, leaving 13 bases between the germline ends. Germline-derived CDR1 and CDR2 are LGHDT and YNNKEL (reference sequence). The CDR3 runs 13 residues. CDR3 sequence reads: CASSHQTRGGYTF. CDR3 nucleotide sequence: TGTGCCAGCAGCCACCAGACTCGGGGAGGCTACACCTTC.

This chain joins TRBV28 and TRBJ2-6, with D unresolved. The germline V gene has CDR1 MDHEN and CDR2 SYDVKM. The CDR3 has 12 amino acids. The germline V and J ends were trimmed by 10 bases and 4 bases, with 8 bases remaining between them. This chain's CDR3 is CATQAGANVLTF. The CDR3 DNA follows: TGTGCCACCCAAGCCGGGGCCAACGTCCTGACTTTC.

At least ten counts were recorded for this clonotype. The chain recombines TRBV29-1 with TRBJ1-2; tentative D call: TRBD1 (5 bases). The CDR3 totals 12 residues. The V and J ends lost 4 bases and 4 bases respectively, with 10 bases between them. The germline CDR1 and CDR2 sequences are SQVTM and ANQGSEA. The CDR3: CSVGSGIYGYTF. CDR3 DNA sequence: TGCAGCGTTGGTTCAGGGATCTATGGCTACACCTTC.

V usage is TRBV11-2 and J usage is TRBJ1-4, with D unclear. The CDR3 sequence is 12 residues long. Germline CDR1 reads SGHAT; CDR2 reads FQNNGV. V was clipped by 4 bases and J by 8 bases, with 8 bases between them. The CDR3 loop is CASSWLGEKLFF. DNA for the CDR3: TGTGCCAGCAGCTGGCTAGGAGAAAAACTGTTTTTT.

Concerning this clonotype: Relative to the germline gene, one junction end is altered; a read error may explain this. The rearrangement uses TRBV5-1 and TRBJ1-2; D ambiguous. The CDR3 is made up of 14 amino acids. CDR1 and CDR2 (germline): SGHRS, YFSETQ. The CDR3, as DNA: TGCGCCAGCAGCTCAGACATAGCTAACAATGGCTACACCTTC. Protein: CASSSDIANNGYTF. Combining the CDR3 with reference TRBV5-1 and TRBJ1-2 gives the whole variable domain KAGVTQTPRYLIKTRGQQVTLSCSPISGHRSVSWYQQTPGQGLQFLFEYFSETQRNKGNFPGRFSGRQFSNSRSEMNVSTLELGDSALYLCASSSDIANNGYTFGSGTRLTVV.

As DNA, the CDR3 is TGTGCCATCAGTGAGCCAGGGGGCTCTGGAAACACCATATATTTT. This translates into CAISEPGGSGNTIYF. The chain combines TRBV10-3 with TRBJ1-3; 7 bases are a match to TRBD1. This CDR3 has 15 amino acids. Trimming at V came to 2 bases and at J to 0 bases, leaving 1 base not matched to a gene. Germline lookup yields CDR1 ENHRY and CDR2 SYGVKD.

This chain joins TRBV28 and TRBJ2-7, with TRBD1 matching over 10 bases. The germline CDR1 and CDR2 sequences are MDHEN and SYDVKM. After removal of 5 bases from V and 7 bases from J, the junction contained 8 bases not matched to a gene. The CDR3 totals 14 residues. The CDR3 DNA reads as TGTGCCAGCAGTATACGACAGGGGGCGAGGGAGCAGTACTTC. The encoded protein is CASSIRQGAREQYF.

The chain couples TRBV5-1 to TRBJ2-5; D uncertain. Trimming removed 2 bases at V and 5 bases at J, with 16 bases between. The CDR3 runs 15 residues. Per the germline V gene, CDR1 is SGHRS and CDR2 is YFSETQ. DNA for the CDR3: TGCGCCAGCAGCTTACAAAAGGGCCACGCGGAGACCCAGTACTTC. It yields the protein CASSLQKGHAETQYF.